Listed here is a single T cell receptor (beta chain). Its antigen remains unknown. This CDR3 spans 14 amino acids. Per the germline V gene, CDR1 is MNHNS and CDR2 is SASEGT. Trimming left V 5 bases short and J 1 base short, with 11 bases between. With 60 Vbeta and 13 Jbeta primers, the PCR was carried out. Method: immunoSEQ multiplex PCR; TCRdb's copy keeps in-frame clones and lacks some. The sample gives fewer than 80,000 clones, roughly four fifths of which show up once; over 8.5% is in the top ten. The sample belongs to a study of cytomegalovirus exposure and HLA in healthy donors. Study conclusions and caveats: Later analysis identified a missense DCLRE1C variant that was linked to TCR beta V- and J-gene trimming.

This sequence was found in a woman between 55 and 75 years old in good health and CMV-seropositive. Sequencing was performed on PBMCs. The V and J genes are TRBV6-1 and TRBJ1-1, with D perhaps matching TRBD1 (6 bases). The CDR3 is CASSLRQANTEAFF. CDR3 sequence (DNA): TGTGCCAGCAGTCTGCGACAGGCGAACACTGAAGCTTTCTTT.